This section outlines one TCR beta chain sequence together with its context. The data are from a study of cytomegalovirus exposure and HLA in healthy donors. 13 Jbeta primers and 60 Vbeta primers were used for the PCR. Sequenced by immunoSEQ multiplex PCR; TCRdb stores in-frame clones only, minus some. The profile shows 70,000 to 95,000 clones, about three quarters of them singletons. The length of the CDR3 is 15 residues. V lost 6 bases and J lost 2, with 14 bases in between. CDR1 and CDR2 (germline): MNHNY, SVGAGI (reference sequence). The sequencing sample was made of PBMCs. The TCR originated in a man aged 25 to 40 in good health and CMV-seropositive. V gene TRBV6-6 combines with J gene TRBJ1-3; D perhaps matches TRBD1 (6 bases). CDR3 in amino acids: CASRGEGGAGNTIYF. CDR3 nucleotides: TGTGCCAGCAGGGGGGAGGGGGGAGCTGGAAACACCATATATTTT.